The 9 T cell receptor beta chains listed next were all sequenced from one sample in a study of T cells in tumors after PD-1 blockade. TCRdb's copy holds only in-frame clones and misses some; the assay was immunoSEQ multiplex PCR. The sample holds 32,000 or so clones, roughly 78% seen once. Sequencing used PBMCs, obtained before anti-PD-1 treatment. These TCRs come from a human donor with basal cell carcinoma.

This clone was found many times. V and J are TRBV7-9 and TRBJ2-2; D possibly matches TRBD1 or TRBD2 (5 bases each). The CDR3 is 12 amino acids. CDR1 SEHNR and CDR2 FQNEAQ come from the germline V gene (reference sequence). Deletions cut 5 bases from V and 7 bases from J, with 8 bases between. The CDR3 loop reads CASSPGGGELFF. Written as DNA, the CDR3 is TGTGCCAGCAGCCCTGGGGGCGGGGAGCTGTTTTTT.

The chain recombines TRBV4-2 with TRBJ2-4; D possibly uses TRBD1 or TRBD2 (6 bases each). The CDR3 loop spans 14 amino acids. Germline CDR1 is LGHNA and CDR2 is YNFKEQ. V lost 5 bases and J 3 bases, leaving 11 bases between the germline ends. This CDR3 reads CASSVEGGKNIQYF. For the CDR3, the DNA is TGTGCCAGCAGCGTGGAGGGGGGCAAAAACATTCAGTACTTC.

This sequence joins TRBV6-2 or TRBV6-3 and TRBJ2-7; TRBD2 matches 10 bases. V lost 4 bases to trimming and J lost 1 base; unmatched junction nucleotides: 7. The germline CDR1 and CDR2 sequences are MNHEY and SVGEGT. The CDR3 is 16 residues long. The chain's CDR3 is CASSWTPSGSSYEQYF. The DNA of the CDR3 is TGTGCCAGCAGTTGGACCCCTAGCGGGAGTTCCTACGAGCAGTACTTC.

This clone was recorded only once. The V call is TRBV18, the J call TRBJ2-1; D possibly uses TRBD1 or TRBD2 (6 bases each). The CDR3 sequence is 16 residues long. Germline loops: CDR1 KGHSH, CDR2 LQKENI. V lost 3 bases and J lost 0, with 12 bases in between. In nucleotides, the CDR3 is TGTGCCAGCTCACCCGGGGGCTCCCGCTCCTACAATGAGCAGTTCTTC. It encodes CASSPGGSRSYNEQFF.

This sequence joins TRBV10-3 and TRBJ1-5; 8 nucleotides align to TRBD1. This CDR3 is 15 amino acids long. V shed 6 bases and J 7 bases; nucleotides not matched to a gene: 11. Germline V lookup: CDR1 ENHRY, CDR2 SYGVKD. CDR3 DNA: TGTGCCATCAGGGATTCTCAGGGGGCTGAGCAGCCCCAGCATTTT. Translating it yields CAIRDSQGAEQPQHF.

The genes are TRBV6-5 and TRBJ2-3; D unclear. Germline V CDR1 and CDR2: MNHEY, SVGAGI. The germline V and J ends were trimmed by 7 bases and 2 bases, with 10 bases remaining between them. This CDR3 has 13 amino acids. CDR3 protein: CASKTGYTDTQYF. CDR3 coding DNA: TGTGCCAGCAAAACGGGCTACACAGATACGCAGTATTTT.

This clone was detected a few times. This chain connects TRBV2 to TRBJ1-3, with D unresolved. Germline lookup yields CDR1 SNHLY and CDR2 FYNNEI. The V end lost 3 bases, the J end lost 4 bases, and 4 bases lay between the germline ends. This CDR3 has 12 residues. DNA for the CDR3: TGTGCCAGCAGTGACTACGGAAACACCATATATTTT. As protein: CASSDYGNTIYF.

V and J are TRBV5-1 and TRBJ2-7; 9 bases fit TRBD2. Germline CDR1 is SGHRS and CDR2 is YFSETQ. The CDR3 spans 14 residues. Losses at the gene ends were 2 bases for V and 7 bases for J; bases not matched to a gene: 7. This chain's CDR3 is CASSFSGGTGEQYF. CDR3 nucleotide sequence: TGCGCCAGCAGCTTTAGCGGGGGAACGGGGGAGCAGTACTTC.

The sample holds one count of this clone. The chain couples TRBV15 to TRBJ2-7; 9 bases are a match to TRBD1. V was pared by 3 bases and J by 4 bases, with 4 bases of the junction left unmatched. Germline V gene sequence: CDR1 LNHNV, CDR2 YYDKDF (reference sequence). CDR3 length: 14 amino acids. The CDR3 spells CATSRDRGRYEQYF. CDR3 in DNA: TGTGCCACCAGCAGGGACAGGGGAAGGTACGAGCAGTACTTC.